This T cell receptor beta chain was profiled in a study of blood T cell repertoires in COVID-19. Study-wide background: Both acute and convalescent COVID-19 samples were obtained from the United States, Italy and Spain. Sources were T cells, B-cell-depleted T cells, or PBMCs; the material itself was cDNA or gDNA.

As processed by the authors: It was from reference gene primer amplification that nucleated cell counts were estimated. Data came from immunoSEQ multiplex PCR; TCRdb stores just in-frame clones and leaves some out. V, J and clone size reflect that table, while D and trimming were determined from the DNA. The repertoire includes about 120,000 clones, 65% to 85% of them detected once, and around 3.9% sits in the top ten. Trimming removed 5 bases from V and 1 base from J; junction bases left unmatched: 4. Germline lookup yields CDR1 MDHEN and CDR2 SYDVKM. This CDR3 region has 14 residues. Two consecutive negative NP/OP PCR tests, clearance, or resolved symptoms defined Cohort 3 recovery.

Material: PBMCs or T cells enriched from blood (not recorded which). The chain joins TRBV28 to TRBJ1-2, with 7 positions matching TRBD1. The source is a woman aged 25 to 39 who had recovered from COVID-19. The CDR3 region has the DNA TGTGCCAGCAGTCGACAGGGCCTTAACTATGGCTACACCTTC. This gives the protein CASSRQGLNYGYTF.